This passage covers 15 T cell receptor beta chains from one sample sequenced in a study of blood T cell repertoires in COVID-19. Clones were sequenced by immunoSEQ multiplex PCR, and TCRdb holds only the in-frame ones, with some missing. The sample contains roughly 90,000 clones, approximately 87% of which appear only once. Sequenced sample: peripheral blood. Source of these receptors: a human donor with active COVID-19. The donor label of this sample is uncertain.

The chain uses TRBV9 and TRBJ2-2; 7 bases are a match to TRBD1. Germline values: CDR1 SGDLS, CDR2 YYNGEE. The CDR3 covers 17 residues. V lost 0 bases and J lost 7; bases outside the gene matches: 12. The CDR3 protein is CASSVDAGTAVFGELFF. CDR3 nucleotide sequence: TGTGCCAGCAGCGTAGATGCCGGGACAGCGGTTTTCGGGGAGCTGTTTTTT.

In DNA, the CDR3 is TGTGCCAGCAGCTTTACAGGGGGCGGAACAGATACGCAGTATTTT. Protein: CASSFTGGGTDTQYF. The chain couples TRBV7-3 to TRBJ2-3; 9 bases line up with TRBD1. V trimming: 3 bases; J trimming: 3 bases; junction bases outside the gene matches: 4. The CDR3 sequence is 15 residues long. Germline V CDR1 and CDR2: SGHTA, FQGTGA. The complete variable domain, with remaining parts taken from reference TRBV7-3 and TRBJ2-3, reads GAGVSQTPSNKVTEKGKYVELRCDPISGHTALYWYRQSLGQGPEFLIYFQGTGAADDSGLPNDRFFAVRPEGSVSTLKIQRTERGDSAVYLCASSFTGGGTDTQYFGPGTRLTVL.

The genes are TRBV5-4 and TRBJ1-4; TRBD1 matches 9 bases. Germline V CDR1 and CDR2: SGHNT, YYREEE (reference sequence). The trim removed 3 bases at V and 8 bases at J, leaving 14 bases unmatched. This CDR3 is 17 amino acids long. This chain's CDR3 is CASSSGQGRDFGEKLFF. DNA of the CDR3: TGTGCCAGCAGCTCTGGACAGGGGCGCGACTTTGGCGAAAAACTGTTTTTT.

The CDR3 DNA sequence: TGTGCCAGCAGGCGACAGGGGGCCGGCACAGATACGCAGTATTTT. It encodes CASRRQGAGTDTQYF. The chain carries TRBV6-5 and TRBJ2-3; TRBD1 matches 10 bases. The ends lost 6 bases at V and 1 base at J; junction bases unmatched: 4. This CDR3 contains 15 residues. Germline V gives CDR1 MNHEY, CDR2 SVGAGI.

This chain links TRBV27 with TRBJ2-7; tentatively, D is TRBD1 (6 bases). There are 15 residues in the CDR3. Trimming left V 5 bases short and J 4 bases short, with 18 bases between. From germline, CDR1 is MNHEY and CDR2 SMNVEV (reference sequence). The CDR3 bases are TGTGCCAGCAGTCCCGAAACGAGGGGGAAATACGAGCAGTACTTC. Protein sequence: CASSPETRGKYEQYF.

The chain joins TRBV10-2 to TRBJ1-4; D call uncertain. The germline V and J ends were trimmed by 6 bases and 6 bases, with 5 bases remaining between them. Germline values: CDR1 WSHSY, CDR2 SAAADI. The CDR3 runs to 11 residues. As DNA, the CDR3 is TGCGCCAGCAGGAGGGATGAAAAACTGTTTTTT. It is translated as CASRRDEKLFF.

This chain joins TRBV2 and TRBJ1-5; TRBD1 matches at 11 bases. The CDR3 runs 15 residues. Germline loops: CDR1 SNHLY, CDR2 FYNNEI. The junction had 6 bases not matched to a gene; V was cut back by 5 bases and J by 6 bases. The CDR3: CASSRTGGSTQPQHF. CDR3 DNA: TGTGCCAGCAGTAGGACAGGGGGCTCCACTCAGCCCCAGCATTTT.

The chain recombines TRBV7-8 with TRBJ2-7; D is perhaps TRBD1 (6 bases). CDR3 length equals 13 residues. Trimming cost V 4 bases and J 4 bases, with 11 bases left between them. The germline V gene has CDR1 SGHVS and CDR2 FQNEAQ. CDR3 in DNA: TGTGCCAGCAGCTCCCTAGACAGGTACGAGCAGTACTTC. Translated: CASSSLDRYEQYF.

J is TRBJ2-3 and V is TRBV11-2; perhaps TRBD2 as D (6 bases). The CDR3 is 15 amino acids. The V gene lost 1 base and the J gene lost 4 bases, with 12 bases spanning the gap. Germline loops: CDR1 SGHAT, CDR2 FQNNGV. CDR3 DNA sequence: TGTGCCAGCAGCTTAGGGACTGGAGGGGCAGATACGCAGTATTTT. It codes for CASSLGTGGADTQYF.

This chain connects TRBV28 to TRBJ1-2, with D maybe TRBD1 (5 bases). The germline V gene encodes CDR1 MDHEN and CDR2 SYDVKM. Trimming pared 7 bases from V and 4 bases from J, leaving 10 bases between. The CDR3 is made up of 12 amino acids. CDR3 sequence reads: CASTVGGYGYTF. The CDR3 bases are TGTGCCAGCACCGTGGGGGGCTATGGCTACACCTTC.

The J gene is TRBJ2-1, the V gene TRBV19; 8 bases are a match to TRBD1. This CDR3 has 16 amino acids. Trimming took 7 bases from V and 4 from J; bases not matched to a gene: 12. Germline CDR1 LNHDA, CDR2 SQIVND (reference sequence). The CDR3 here is CASTHNLGQGYNEQFF. The CDR3 region has the DNA TGTGCCAGTACCCATAACTTAGGACAGGGATACAATGAGCAGTTCTTC. Using reference TRBV19 and TRBJ2-1 for the parts outside the CDR3, the full variable domain is DGGITQSPKYLFRKEGQNVTLSCEQNLNHDAMYWYRQDPGQGLRLIYYSQIVNDFQKGDIAEGYSVSREKKESFPLTVTSAQKNPTAFYLCASTHNLGQGYNEQFFGPGTRLTVL.

The chain uses TRBV7-9 and TRBJ1-3; D unclear. Trimming left V 4 bases short and J 0 bases short, with 10 bases between. The germline V gene has CDR1 SEHNR and CDR2 FQNEAQ (reference sequence). This CDR3 spans 15 amino acids. The CDR3 coding sequence is TGTGCCAGCAGCTCGCGGTCCGGCTCTGGAAACACCATATATTTT. Amino acids: CASSSRSGSGNTIYF. The full variable domain, in which reference TRBV7-9 and TRBJ1-3 provide the parts outside the CDR3, is DTGVSQNPRHKITKRGQNVTFRCDPISEHNRLYWYRQTLGQGPEFLTYFQNEAQLEKSRLLSDRFSAERPKGSFSTLEIQRTEQGDSAMYLCASSSRSGSGNTIYFGEGSWLTVV.

The chain carries TRBV12-5 and TRBJ2-7; 11 bases line up with TRBD1. This CDR3 has 15 residues. Per the germline V gene, CDR1 is LGHNT and CDR2 is FRNRAP. The trim removed 0 bases at V and 6 bases at J, leaving 4 bases unmatched. This CDR3 is CASGLVGTGGPEQYF. The CDR3 bases are TGTGCTAGTGGTTTGGTAGGGACAGGGGGTCCCGAGCAGTACTTC.

The chain carries TRBV5-4 and TRBJ2-7; the match to TRBD1 covers 10 bases. From germline, CDR1 is SGHNT and CDR2 YYREEE (reference sequence). The V and J ends lost 4 bases and 1 base, in that order; junction bases with no gene match: 11. CDR3 length: 17 residues. CDR3 sequence (DNA): TGTGCCAGCAGCCAATGGACAGGGGGGCAATTTTCCTACGAGCAGTACTTC. Its protein is CASSQWTGGQFSYEQYF.

The table lists this clone with a count of one. The rearrangement links TRBV9 to TRBJ2-5; 9 bases are a match to TRBD2. V shed 3 bases and J 5 bases; nucleotides not matched to a gene: 8. The CDR3 sequence is 15 residues long. Germline V gene lookup returns CDR1 SGDLS and CDR2 YYNGEE. This chain's CDR3 is CASSGPGTSYETQYF. The DNA of the CDR3 is TGTGCCAGCAGCGGCCCCGGGACTAGCTATGAGACCCAGTACTTC.